The 6 T cell receptor beta chains presented below share a single source sample, sequenced in a study of spatial heterogeneity in lung cancer (dated by TCRdb to between 2018 and 2020). The library was built by means of 5' RACE. The sample was run on a NextSeq 500. TCRdb trimmed public reads at Q25 via fastp, called clones via MiXCR and kept in-frame beta chains. Every entry covers one CDR3 protein and lists the most common genes and DNA from its rows. The sample table contains roughly 91,000 distinct CDR3 sequences; only one count was recorded for approximately 20% of them. The ten largest clones represent around 5.9% of the sample. The intended sense of this specimen's time point label: sample taken at primary tumor resection. TCR sequencing used whole RNA extracted from tumor and nontumor lung tissue, or from cryopreserved PBMC samples, without cell sorting. The material was PBMCs, obtained at surgery. The receptor set was obtained from a male donor with early-stage non-small cell lung cancer.

This clonotype was seen more than once but under ten times. V and J are TRBV7-2 and TRBJ2-7; D is possibly TRBD1 (5 bases). Trimming stripped 5 bases from V and 7 bases from J, with 18 bases between. The CDR3 totals 14 residues. Germline CDR1 and CDR2: SGHTA and FQGNSA. This CDR3 is CASSQGDSGREQYF. In DNA, the CDR3 is TGTGCCAGCAGCCAAGGGGATTCTGGAAGGGAGCAGTACTTC.

This clonotype was seen many times. The chain has TRBV28 and TRBJ2-7; D remains ambiguous. Germline V gives CDR1 MDHEN, CDR2 SYDVKM. V was clipped by 5 bases and J by 4 bases, with 12 bases between them. This CDR3 is 13 amino acids long. The CDR3 nucleotides are TGTGCCAGCAGTCCTCCCTTACCTTACGAGCAGTACTTC. This sequence encodes CASSPPLPYEQYF.

The sample holds many counts of this clonotype. The rearrangement joins TRBV7-9 to TRBJ1-2; D uncertain. Germline V gene sequence: CDR1 SEHNR, CDR2 FQNEAQ (reference sequence). V gave up 0 bases and J gave up 2 bases, with 4 bases separating them. The CDR3 loop spans 13 amino acids. CDR3: CASSLAGNYGYTF. The DNA for the CDR3 is TGTGCCAGCAGCTTAGCCGGCAACTATGGCTACACCTTC.

Comment on this clonotype: Being one base from a much bigger clone, this may be a read error. The V call is TRBV10-3, the J call TRBJ1-2; weak D call: TRBD1 (6 bases). Germline CDR1 is ENHRY and CDR2 is SYGVKD. The CDR3 runs 16 residues. Trimming stripped 7 bases from V and 3 bases from J, with 21 bases between. CDR3 loop: CAITHNRVGNDYGYTF. The CDR3 region has the DNA TGTGCCATCACCCACAACAGGGTGGGCAACGACTATGGCTACACCTTC.

The sample holds many counts of this clonotype. The rearrangement joins TRBV11-2 to TRBJ2-7, with 8 bases fitting TRBD2. Per the germline V gene, CDR1 is SGHAT and CDR2 is FQNNGV. The CDR3 length is 14 residues. V trimming: 5 bases; J trimming: 6 bases; junction bases outside the gene matches: 9. CDR3 amino acids: CASSTTAGGIEQYF. Written as DNA, the CDR3 is TGTGCCAGCAGCACAACTGCGGGGGGTATCGAGCAGTACTTC.

This clonotype appeared many times. The rearrangement uses TRBV4-1 and TRBJ1-2, with D maybe TRBD1 (6 bases). Germline V gene lookup returns CDR1 MGHRA and CDR2 YSYEKL. The V and J ends lost 0 bases and 1 base respectively, with 6 bases between them. The CDR3 contains 14 residues. CDR3 region: CASSQEQGNYGYTF. The CDR3 DNA is TGCGCCAGCAGCCAAGAACAGGGTAACTATGGCTACACCTTC.